The T cell receptor beta chain under discussion was sequenced for a study of CD8 T cells in Susac syndrome. Study at large: Among the Susac syndrome patients sequenced, 5 or 6 had active disease and roughly 8 were in remission. Blood was drawn from Susac syndrome patients while they were therapy-naive, on corticosteroids, or on intravenous immunoglobulin alone. Overall study results and limits: The study conceded that relatively few individuals underwent its TCR sequencing and HLA analysis.

Random-hexamer reverse transcription was applied to about 0.5 to 1 ug RNA. TCR beta CDR3 was amplified by immunoSEQ covering 54 Vbeta and 13 Jbeta. TCRdb re-called the immunoSEQ multiplex PCR reads with MiXCR, one entry per CDR3 protein. The sample lists tens of thousands of distinct CDR3 sequences; about 94% were seen once. Details on this clonotype: The antigen is not known.

CDR3 length equals 15 residues. Trimming shortened V by 6 bases and J by 2 bases, and 16 bases separated the two germline ends. Germline CDR1 MNHEY, CDR2 SVGEGT. This receptor was identified in a human donor with Susac syndrome. The specimen sequenced was CD4+ T cells from PBMCs. The chain carries TRBV6-2 or TRBV6-3 and TRBJ1-2; a weak D match, TRBD1 (5 bases). CDR3 sequence reads: CASRPRSDTNYGYTF. CDR3 nucleotide sequence: TGTGCCAGCAGGCCCCGTTCGGACACGAACTATGGCTACACCTTC.